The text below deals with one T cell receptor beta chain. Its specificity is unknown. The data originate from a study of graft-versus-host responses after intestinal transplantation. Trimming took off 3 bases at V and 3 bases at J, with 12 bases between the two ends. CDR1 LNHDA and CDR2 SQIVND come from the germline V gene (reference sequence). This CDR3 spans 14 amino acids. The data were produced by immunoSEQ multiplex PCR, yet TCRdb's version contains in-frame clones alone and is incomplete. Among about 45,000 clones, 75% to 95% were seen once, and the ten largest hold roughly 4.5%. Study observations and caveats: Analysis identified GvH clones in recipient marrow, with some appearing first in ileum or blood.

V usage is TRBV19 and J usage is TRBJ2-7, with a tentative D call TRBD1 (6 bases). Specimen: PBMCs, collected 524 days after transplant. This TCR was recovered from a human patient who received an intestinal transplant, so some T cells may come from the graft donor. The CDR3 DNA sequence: TGTGCCAGTAGTATCGGGACACCCGTCTACGAGCAGTACTTC. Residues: CASSIGTPVYEQYF.